These T cell receptor beta chains were read from a single sample in a study of T cell repertoires in cytomegalovirus infection. MiXCR was run by TCRdb on the reads, yielding one entry per CDR3 protein. This table holds hundreds of thousands of distinct CDR3 sequences, approximately 32% found once. The sample comprised PBMCs. These TCRs come from a human donor in good health (CMV status not recorded). Some clones in this sample may be carry-over from other donors' samples. Both conserved end residues are part of each CDR3. The size of a clone is reported for some rows only, either as once, few or many, or as a class for expanded clones.

V gene	clone size	CDR3 protein
TRBV7-2	NA	CASSLERSPVYNSPLHF
TRBV2	NA	CASRVSGGPYNEQFF
TRBV7-2	many	CASSLDRGAVETQYF
TRBV29-1	few	CSVESGGNEQFF
TRBV28	NA	CASSFTGSGGKLFF
TRBV28	few	CAIRPSGGLSSYNEQFF
TRBV19	NA	CASSKKQGAVGQPQHF
TRBV6-1	NA	CASLRDRGSEQYF
TRBV12-5	many	CASGIGDPGSLGYTF
TRBV20-1	few	CSARPLAHEQFF
TRBV19	NA	CASSETGGASGTQYF
TRBV2	few	CASSEIGSVGYGYTF
TRBV11-2	many	CASSLDLGNEQFF
TRBV12-3/TRBV12-4	NA	CASRTTSGGLDEQFF
TRBV11-2	few	CASSLRGGGAVDTGELFF
TRBV7-9	NA	CASSPPLGVPYEQYF
TRBV7-9	few	CASSSRQETDTQYF
TRBV28	NA	CASSPTVYNEQFF
TRBV5-6	few	CASSLAGQGVVSTEAFF
TRBV27	NA	CASARTGGGETQYF
TRBV9	NA	CASRGDNNEQYF
TRBV2	few	CASKGLAGTSSYNEQFF